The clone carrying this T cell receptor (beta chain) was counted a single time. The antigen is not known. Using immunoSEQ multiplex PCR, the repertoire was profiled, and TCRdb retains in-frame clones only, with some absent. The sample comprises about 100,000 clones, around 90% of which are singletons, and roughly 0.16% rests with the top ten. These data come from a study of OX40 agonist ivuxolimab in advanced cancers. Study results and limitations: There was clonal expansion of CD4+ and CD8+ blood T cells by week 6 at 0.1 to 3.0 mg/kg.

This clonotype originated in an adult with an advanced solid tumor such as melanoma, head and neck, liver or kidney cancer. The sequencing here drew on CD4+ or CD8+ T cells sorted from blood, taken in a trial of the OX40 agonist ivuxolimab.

CDR3: CASSEIGQNTGELFF. As DNA, the CDR3 is TGTGCCAGCAGTGAAATCGGACAGAACACCGGGGAGCTGTTTTTT. The V and J genes are TRBV6-1 and TRBJ2-2, with a weak D call TRBD1 (5 bases). Germline values: CDR1 MNHNS, CDR2 SASEGT. The CDR3 length is 15 residues. Trimming took off 2 bases at V and 1 base at J, with 8 bases between the two ends.